This T cell receptor (beta chain) was sequenced during a study of beta chain features in type 1 diabetes. Findings and caveats of the study: Type 1 diabetes patients had moderately but significantly shorter TCRB CDR3s in all four CD4+ subsets.

The V gene's germline CDR1 is KGHSH and CDR2 LQKENI. There are 15 residues in the CDR3. V lost 0 bases, J lost 1 base, and 9 bases lay in between. In regard to this clone: Its antigen remains unknown.

Expressed TCRB transcripts got sequenced, as all isolated RNA was reverse transcribed. Using immunoSEQ multiplex PCR, the repertoire was profiled, and TCRdb retains in-frame clones only, with some absent. Of 300,000 to 450,000 clones listed, roughly 12% were seen once; the top ten hold about 0.01%. The sample comprised naive CD4+ T cells from blood. The receptor was isolated from a young woman with type 1 diabetes. The chain carries TRBV18 and TRBJ1-1; D gene uncertain. The CDR3 coding sequence is TGTGCCAGCTCACCACCGTCTGTAGAGAACACTGAAGCTTTCTTT. Amino acids: CASSPPSVENTEAFF. The complete variable domain, with remaining parts taken from reference TRBV18 and TRBJ1-1, reads NAGVMQNPRHLVRRRGQEARLRCSPMKGHSHVYWYRQLPEEGLKFMVYLQKENIIDESGMPKERFSAEFPKEGPSILRIQQVVRGDSAAYFCASSPPSVENTEAFFGQGTRLTVV.